This TCR beta chain was sequenced during a study of beta chain features in type 1 diabetes. This clone was seen a handful of times. The antigen is unknown. The study reverse transcribed the entire isolated RNA, so it sequenced expressed TCRB transcripts. Profiled with immunoSEQ multiplex PCR; TCRdb holds only in-frame clones, not every one. The table records over 100,000 clones, around 15% of them present only once. The CDR3 spans 14 residues. V dropped 4 bases and J dropped 4; count of bases not matched to a gene: 5. Germline CDR1 is SGDLS and CDR2 is YYNGEE. Study results and limitations: For patients, the naive, central memory and Treg TCRB repertoires appeared more alike than for healthy donors. People with Type 1 diabetes carried modestly yet significantly shorter TCRB CDR3s in all four CD4+ subsets.

Sorted populations all exceeded 95% purity. V and J are TRBV9 and TRBJ1-2, with 9 nucleotides matching TRBD1. Source material: central memory CD4+ T cells from blood. The origin of this receptor is a young man with type 1 diabetes. The CDR3 sequence is CASSYGQGIYGYTF. CDR3 bases: TGTGCCAGCAGCTATGGACAGGGGATCTATGGCTACACCTTC.